This T cell receptor (beta chain) derives from a study of blood T cells in healthy people across ages. Overall study results and limits: It was the long-lived donors that had more naive CD4+ cells and higher diversity than aged donors.

The germline gives CDR1 SQVTM, CDR2 ANQGSEA. This CDR3 has 10 amino acids. This clonotype was counted ten times or more. Antigen unknown. For the second PCR, which ran for about 7 to 11 cycles, a sample-barcoded 5' primer and a J-beta primer mix were used. Sequencing of every sample gave 3 million or more CDR3-containing paired-end reads. MiXCR, applied by TCRdb to the 5' RACE reads, yields one record per CDR3 protein. The repertoire consists of about 500,000 distinct CDR3 sequences, with more than 20% occurring once and the leading ten covering 8.7%. These data were likewise used in another study, on T cells of mothers and their children. In that study: Inherited differences only slightly affect thymic shaping of TCR recombination output.

The source is a boy aged 5-17 years in good health. The specimen was blood. The chain is built from TRBV29-1 and TRBJ2-1; D not certain. The J call is uncertain, as TRBJ2-7 better fits the DNA end. The CDR3 nucleotides read TGCAGCGTGGTTGACTACGAGCAGTACTTC. Its protein is CSVVDYEQYF.